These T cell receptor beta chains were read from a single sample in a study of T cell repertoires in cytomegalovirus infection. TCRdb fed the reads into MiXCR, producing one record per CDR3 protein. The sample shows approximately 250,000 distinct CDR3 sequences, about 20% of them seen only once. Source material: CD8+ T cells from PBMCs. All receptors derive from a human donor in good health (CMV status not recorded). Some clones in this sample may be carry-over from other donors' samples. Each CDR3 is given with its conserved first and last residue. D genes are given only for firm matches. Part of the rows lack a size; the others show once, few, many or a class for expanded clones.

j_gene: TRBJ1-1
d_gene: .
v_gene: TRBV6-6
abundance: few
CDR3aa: CASSYIALTEAFF
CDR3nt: TGTGCCAGCAGTTACATCGCCCTAACTGAAGCTTTCTTT

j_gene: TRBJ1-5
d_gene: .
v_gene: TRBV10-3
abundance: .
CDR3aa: CAISEGGWQPQHF
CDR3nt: TGTGCCATCAGTGAGGGGGGTTGGCAGCCCCAGCATTTT

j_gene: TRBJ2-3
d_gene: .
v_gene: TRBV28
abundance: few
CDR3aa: CASRVSTDTQYF
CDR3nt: TGTGCCAGCAGGGTTAGCACAGATACGCAGTATTTT

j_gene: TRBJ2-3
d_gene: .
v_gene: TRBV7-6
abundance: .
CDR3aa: CASSLPGVSTDTQYF
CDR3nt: TGTGCCAGCAGCTTACCAGGGGTGAGCACAGATACGCAGTATTTT

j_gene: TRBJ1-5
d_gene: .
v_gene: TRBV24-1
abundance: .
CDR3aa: CATSDSQGLYQPQHF
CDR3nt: TGTGCCACCAGTGATTCCCAGGGCCTATATCAGCCCCAGCATTTT

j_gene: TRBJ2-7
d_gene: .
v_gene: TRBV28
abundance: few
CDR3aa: CASSSPRDIREQYF
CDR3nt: TGTGCCAGCAGTTCTCCAAGGGACATCAGGGAGCAGTACTTC

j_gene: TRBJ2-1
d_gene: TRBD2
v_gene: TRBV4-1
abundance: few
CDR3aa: CASSTRASGVNEQFF
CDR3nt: TGCGCCAGCAGCACTAGGGCTAGCGGGGTAAATGAGCAGTTCTTC

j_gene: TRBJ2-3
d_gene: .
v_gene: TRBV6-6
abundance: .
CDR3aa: CASTSAAITDTQYF
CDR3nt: TGTGCCAGCACCTCGGCGGCTATCACAGATACGCAGTATTTT

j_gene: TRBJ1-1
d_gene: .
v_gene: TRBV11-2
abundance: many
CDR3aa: CASSLDGAEAEAFF
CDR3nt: TGTGCCAGCAGCTTAGATGGGGCGGAGGCTGAAGCTTTCTTT

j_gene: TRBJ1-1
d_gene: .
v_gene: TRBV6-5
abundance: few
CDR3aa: CASSLSGVMNTEAFF
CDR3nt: TGTGCCAGCAGTTTGTCAGGGGTAATGAACACTGAAGCTTTCTTT

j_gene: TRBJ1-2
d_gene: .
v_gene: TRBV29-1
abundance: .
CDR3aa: CSQGRRGSYGYTF
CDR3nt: TGCAGCCAGGGGCGCCGAGGGTCCTATGGCTACACCTTC

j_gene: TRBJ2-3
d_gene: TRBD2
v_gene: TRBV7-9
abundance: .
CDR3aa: CASSPERGGRSDTQYF
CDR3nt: TGTGCCAGCAGCCCCGAGCGGGGGGGCCGTTCAGATACGCAGTATTTT

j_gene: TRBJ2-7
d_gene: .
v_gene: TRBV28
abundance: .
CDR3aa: CASSSDRILSYEQYF
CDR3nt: TGTGCCAGCAGTTCCGACAGGATTCTATCCTACGAGCAGTACTTC

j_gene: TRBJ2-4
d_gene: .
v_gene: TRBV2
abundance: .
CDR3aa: CASSEGVDGNIQYF
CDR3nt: TGTGCCAGCAGTGAAGGGGTGGACGGGAACATTCAGTACTTC

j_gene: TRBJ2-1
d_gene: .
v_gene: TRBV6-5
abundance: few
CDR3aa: CASSLTTFRGEQFF
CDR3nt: TGTGCCAGCAGTTTGACTACCTTTAGAGGTGAGCAGTTCTTC

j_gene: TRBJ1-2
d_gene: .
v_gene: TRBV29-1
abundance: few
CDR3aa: CSVGDWDYGYTF
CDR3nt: TGCAGCGTTGGCGACTGGGACTATGGCTACACCTTC

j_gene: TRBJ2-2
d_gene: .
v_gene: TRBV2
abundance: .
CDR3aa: CASIEGSNTGELFF
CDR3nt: TGTGCCAGCATAGAGGGGTCGAACACCGGGGAGCTGTTTTTT

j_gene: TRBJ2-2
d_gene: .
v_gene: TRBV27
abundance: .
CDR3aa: CATSEGLGAGELFF
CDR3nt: TGTGCCACCAGCGAGGGACTTGGGGCGGGGGAGCTGTTTTTT

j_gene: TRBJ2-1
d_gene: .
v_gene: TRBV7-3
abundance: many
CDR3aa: CASSLVGGNHEQFF
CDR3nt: TGTGCCAGCAGCTTAGTGGGGGGCAACCATGAGCAGTTCTTC

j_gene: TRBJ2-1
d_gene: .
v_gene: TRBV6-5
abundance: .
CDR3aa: CASRDEVYSYNEQFF
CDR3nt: TGTGCCAGCAGGGATGAGGTCTACTCCTACAATGAGCAGTTCTTC

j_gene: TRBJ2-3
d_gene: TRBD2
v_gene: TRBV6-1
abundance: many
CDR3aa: CASSLAGAPDTQYF
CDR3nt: TGTGCCAGCTCACTAGCGGGGGCCCCAGATACGCAGTATTTT

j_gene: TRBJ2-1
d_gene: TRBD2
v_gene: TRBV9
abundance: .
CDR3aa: CASNAGGGPAYNEQFF
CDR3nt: TGTGCCAGCAATGCGGGCGGGGGGCCTGCCTACAATGAGCAGTTCTTC

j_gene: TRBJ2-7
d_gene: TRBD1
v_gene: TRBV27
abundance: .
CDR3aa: CASSLPDRPATYEQYF
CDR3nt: TGTGCCAGCAGTTTACCGGACAGGCCGGCAACCTACGAGCAGTACTTC

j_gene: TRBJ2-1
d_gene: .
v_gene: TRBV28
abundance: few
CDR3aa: CASSLQIGRGEQFF
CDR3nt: TGTGCCAGCAGTTTGCAGATCGGACGAGGGGAGCAGTTCTTC

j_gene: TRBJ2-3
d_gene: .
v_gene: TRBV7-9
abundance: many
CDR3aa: CASSLAGVTDTQYF
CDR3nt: TGTGCCAGCAGCTTAGCTGGGGTCACAGATACGCAGTATTTT

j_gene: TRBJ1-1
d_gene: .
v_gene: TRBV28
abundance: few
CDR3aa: CASSPTGFTEAFF
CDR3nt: TGTGCCAGCAGTCCTACCGGGTTCACTGAAGCTTTCTTT

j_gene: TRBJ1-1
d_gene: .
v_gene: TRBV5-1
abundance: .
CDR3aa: CASSLGAGRGTETFF
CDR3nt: TGCGCCAGCAGCTTGGGGGCAGGGCGGGGGACTGAAACTTTCTTT

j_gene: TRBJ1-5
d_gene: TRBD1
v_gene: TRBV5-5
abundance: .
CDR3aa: CASSAQGGDLEPQHF
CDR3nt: TGTGCCAGCAGCGCCCAGGGGGGGGATTTGGAGCCCCAGCATTTT

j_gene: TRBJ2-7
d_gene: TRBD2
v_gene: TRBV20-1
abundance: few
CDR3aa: CSARPQRAGVAYEQYF
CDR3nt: TGCAGTGCTAGACCTCAAAGGGCGGGGGTCGCCTACGAGCAGTACTTC

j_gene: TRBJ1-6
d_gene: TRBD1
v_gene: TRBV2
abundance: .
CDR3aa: CASKREGAVNSPLHF
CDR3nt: TGTGCCAGCAAGAGGGAGGGGGCGGTTAATTCACCCCTCCACTTT

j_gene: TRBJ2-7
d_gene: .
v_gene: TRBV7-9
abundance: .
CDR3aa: CASSPRTDPDEQYF
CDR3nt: TGTGCCAGCAGCCCTCGGACGGACCCCGACGAGCAGTACTTC

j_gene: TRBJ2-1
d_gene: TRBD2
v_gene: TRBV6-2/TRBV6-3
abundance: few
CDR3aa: CASSYFGGGANEQFF
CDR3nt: TGTGCCAGCAGTTACTTCGGCGGGGGGGCCAATGAGCAGTTCTTC

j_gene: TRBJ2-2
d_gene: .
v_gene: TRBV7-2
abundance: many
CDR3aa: CASSFPQRAPNTGELFF
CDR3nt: TGTGCCAGCAGCTTCCCCCAGCGGGCACCGAACACCGGGGAGCTGTTTTTT

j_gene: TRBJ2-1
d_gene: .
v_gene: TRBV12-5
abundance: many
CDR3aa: CASGSDRFSYNEQFF
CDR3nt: TGTGCTAGTGGCTCTGACCGATTCTCCTACAATGAGCAGTTCTTC

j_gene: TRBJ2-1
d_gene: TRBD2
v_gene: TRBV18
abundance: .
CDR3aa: CASSLASGAYNEQFF
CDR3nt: TGTGCCAGCTCACTAGCTAGCGGGGCTTACAATGAGCAGTTCTTC

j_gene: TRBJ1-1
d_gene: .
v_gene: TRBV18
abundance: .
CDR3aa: CASSPSQGDFGGFF
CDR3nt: TGTGCCAGCTCACCATCCCAGGGCGATTTTGGGGGTTTCTTT

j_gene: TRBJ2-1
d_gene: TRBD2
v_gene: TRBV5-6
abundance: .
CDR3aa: CASLATSANEQFF
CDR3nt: TGTGCCAGTTTAGCGACTAGCGCCAATGAGCAGTTCTTC

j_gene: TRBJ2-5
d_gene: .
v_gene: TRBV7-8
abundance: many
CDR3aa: CASSFSGGETQYF
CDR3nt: TGTGCCAGCAGCTTTTCAGGGGGGGAGACCCAGTACTTC

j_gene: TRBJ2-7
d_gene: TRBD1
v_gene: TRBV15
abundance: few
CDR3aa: CATSRDRTGGDEQYF
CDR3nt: TGTGCCACCAGCAGAGATCGGACAGGGGGCGACGAGCAGTACTTC

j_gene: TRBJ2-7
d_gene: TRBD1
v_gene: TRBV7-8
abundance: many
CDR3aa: CASSPWTGGDEQYF
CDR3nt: TGTGCCAGCAGCCCTTGGACAGGGGGCGACGAGCAGTACTTC